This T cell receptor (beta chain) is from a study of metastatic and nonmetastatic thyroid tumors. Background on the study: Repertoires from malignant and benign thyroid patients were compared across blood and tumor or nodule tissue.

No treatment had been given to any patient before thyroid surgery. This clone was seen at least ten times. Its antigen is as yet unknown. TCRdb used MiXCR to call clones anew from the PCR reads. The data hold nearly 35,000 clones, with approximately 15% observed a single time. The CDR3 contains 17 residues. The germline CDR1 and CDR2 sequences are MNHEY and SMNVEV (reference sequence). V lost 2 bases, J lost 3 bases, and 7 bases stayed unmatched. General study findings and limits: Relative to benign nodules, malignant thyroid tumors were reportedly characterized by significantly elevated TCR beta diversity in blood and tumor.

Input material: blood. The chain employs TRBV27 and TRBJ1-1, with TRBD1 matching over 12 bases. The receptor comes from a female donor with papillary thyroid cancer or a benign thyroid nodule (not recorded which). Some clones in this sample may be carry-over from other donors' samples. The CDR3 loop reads CASSLMGTGGRDTEAFF. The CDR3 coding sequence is TGTGCCAGCAGTTTAATGGGGACAGGGGGCAGAGACACTGAAGCTTTCTTT.